This T cell receptor beta chain was sequenced for a study of T cell responses to AZD1222 COVID-19 vaccine. Study-wide results and limits: Among spike-specific TCRs, nearly half reportedly target unmutated variant regions. Only 5 or 6 individuals given AZD1222 were seropositive at baseline.

The protocol was immunoSEQ multiplex PCR, while the TCRdb copy is restricted to in-frame clones and leaves out a portion. The top ten clones hold 24% of a sample with around 78,000 clones, 87% of them seen once. By frequency in the sample, this clone is medium-sized (0.01 to 0.1%). Its antigen is undetermined. CDR1 SGHDN and CDR2 FVKESK come from the germline V gene. The CDR3 length is 15 residues. The V end lost 2 bases, the J end lost 0 bases, and 11 bases lay between the germline ends. V gene TRBV14 combines with J gene TRBJ2-7; tentatively, D is TRBD2 (5 bases). The source is an adult in good health. The sample was peripheral blood, taken on day 0 of AZD1222 vaccination. CDR3 amino acids: CASSQFIGNSYEQYF. The CDR3 coding sequence is TGTGCCAGCAGCCAATTCATCGGGAACTCCTACGAGCAGTACTTC.